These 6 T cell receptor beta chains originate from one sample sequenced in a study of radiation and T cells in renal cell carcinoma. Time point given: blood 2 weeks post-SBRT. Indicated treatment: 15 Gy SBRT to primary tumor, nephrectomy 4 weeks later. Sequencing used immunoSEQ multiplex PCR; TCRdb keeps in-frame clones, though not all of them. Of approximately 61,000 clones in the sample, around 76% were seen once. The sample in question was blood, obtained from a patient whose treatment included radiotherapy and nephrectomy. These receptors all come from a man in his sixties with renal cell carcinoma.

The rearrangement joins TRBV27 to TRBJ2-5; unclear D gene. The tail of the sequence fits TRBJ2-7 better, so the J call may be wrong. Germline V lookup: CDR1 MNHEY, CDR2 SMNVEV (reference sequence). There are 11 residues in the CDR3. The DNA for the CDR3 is TGTGCCAGCAGAAGCGTCAACGAGCAGTACTTC. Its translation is CASRSVNEQYF.

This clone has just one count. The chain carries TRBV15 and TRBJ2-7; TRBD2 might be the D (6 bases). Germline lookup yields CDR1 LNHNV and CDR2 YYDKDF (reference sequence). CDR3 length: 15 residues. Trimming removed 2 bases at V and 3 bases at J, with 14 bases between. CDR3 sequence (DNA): TGTGCCACCAGCAGATCCATGGAGGGATTCTACGAGCAGTACTTC. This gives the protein CATSRSMEGFYEQYF.

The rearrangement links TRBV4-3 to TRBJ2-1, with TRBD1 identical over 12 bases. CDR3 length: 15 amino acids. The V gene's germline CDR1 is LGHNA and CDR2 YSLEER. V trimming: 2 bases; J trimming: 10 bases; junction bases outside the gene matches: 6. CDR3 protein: CASSQPGQGAREQFF. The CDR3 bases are TGCGCCAGCAGCCAACCGGGACAGGGGGCGAGAGAGCAGTTCTTC.

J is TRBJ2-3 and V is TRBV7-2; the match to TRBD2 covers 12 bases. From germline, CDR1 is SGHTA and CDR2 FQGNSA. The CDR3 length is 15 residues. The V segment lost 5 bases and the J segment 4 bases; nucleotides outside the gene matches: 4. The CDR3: CASSTTSGGPDTQYF. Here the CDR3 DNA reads TGTGCCAGCAGCACGACTAGCGGGGGACCAGATACGCAGTATTTT.

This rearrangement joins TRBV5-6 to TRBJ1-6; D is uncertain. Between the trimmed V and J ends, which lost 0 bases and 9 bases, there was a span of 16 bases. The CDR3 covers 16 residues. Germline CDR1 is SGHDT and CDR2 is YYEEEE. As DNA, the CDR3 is TGTGCCAGCAGCTTGGGACAATCAGTTTCGAGTTCACCCCTCCACTTT. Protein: CASSLGQSVSSSPLHF.

The CDR3 loop reads CASSLAISGLGTYNEQFF. In DNA form, the CDR3 reads TGTGCCAGCAGCTTAGCGATTAGCGGCCTTGGGACCTACAATGAGCAGTTCTTC. The V gene is TRBV7-2, the J gene TRBJ2-1; a possible D gene is TRBD2 (6 bases). The CDR3 is 18 amino acids. Germline-derived CDR1 and CDR2 are SGHTA and FQGNSA. The V gene lost 0 bases and the J gene lost 2 bases, with 17 bases spanning the gap.